This T cell receptor (beta chain) stems from a study of blood T cells in healthy people across ages. Study context: About one barcoded beta molecule per two T cells was the capture yield of template switching.

The authors ran a second PCR of roughly 6 to 11 cycles using a sample-barcoded 5' primer and a J-beta primer mix. One entry per CDR3 protein results from TCRdb running MiXCR on the 5' RACE reads. Found here are about 770,000 distinct CDR3 sequences, roughly 44% of them singletons; the top ten hold roughly 19%. The CDR3 consists of 15 residues. Germline assignment: CDR1 LGHDT and CDR2 YNNKEL (reference sequence). Donors ranged from 6 to 90 years old and were healthy Caucasians in Russia. The specimen sequenced was blood. V is TRBV3-1 and J is TRBJ2-5; TRBD1 matches at 9 bases. TRBJ2-7 explains the end of the DNA better; the J call may be wrong. This sequence originates from a man aged 55 to 70 in good health. DNA for the CDR3: TGTGCCAGCAGCCAAGGAGGGACAGGGATGGCCGAGCAGTACTTC. It encodes CASSQGGTGMAEQYF.